Shown below are 18 T cell receptor beta chains from a single sample sequenced in a study of T cells after posttransplantation cyclophosphamide. Cyclophosphamide on days +3 and +4 followed busulfan-fludarabine conditioning and a marrow graft. The data were produced by immunoSEQ multiplex PCR, yet TCRdb's version contains in-frame clones alone and is incomplete. The sample includes roughly 19,000 clones, around 87% of them seen just once. This specimen consisted of PBMCs, obtained after allogeneic stem cell transplant with posttransplant cyclophosphamide. The receptors shown here come from a female patient in her thirties or forties who received an allogeneic stem cell transplant from a related donor, was CMV-positive, and had no GVHD. These T cells may partly come from the graft donor.

This sequence joins TRBV7-6 and TRBJ2-2, with D tentatively TRBD1 (5 bases). The germline gives CDR1 SGHVS, CDR2 FNYEAQ. V was pared by 4 bases and J by 2 bases, with 14 bases between. The CDR3 totals 16 residues. The CDR3 DNA reads as TGTGCCAGCAGCTCATCATCAGGGCGCAACACCGGGGAGCTGTTTTTT. This codes for CASSSSSGRNTGELFF.

This clone appeared once. The sample holds other DNA sequences that translate to the same CDR3. The chain carries TRBV4-1 and TRBJ1-4, with D unresolved. This CDR3 spans 15 amino acids. Germline V gene sequence: CDR1 MGHRA, CDR2 YSYEKL. V lost 7 bases, J lost 8 bases, and 20 bases lay in between. In DNA form, the CDR3 reads TGCGCCAGCACCGCCCGGGGAGGGAGTGGGGAAAAACTGTTTTTT. Encoded protein: CASTARGGSGEKLFF.

This chain joins TRBV9 and TRBJ1-2; D may be TRBD1 (5 bases). Germline assignment: CDR1 SGDLS and CDR2 YYNGEE. V was trimmed by 3 bases and J by 5 bases, leaving 17 bases between them. CDR3 length: 15 residues. In DNA form, the CDR3 reads TGTGCCAGCAGCGCCCTCAATGCGGGGGATTATGGCTACACCTTC. Its protein is CASSALNAGDYGYTF.

The chain joins TRBV30 to TRBJ2-2, with D tentatively TRBD1 (6 bases). The CDR3 extends over 16 amino acids. Germline V gives CDR1 GTSNPN, CDR2 SVGIG (reference sequence). V lost 0 bases to trimming and J lost 5 bases, with 16 bases between them. The CDR3: CAWSVRQGIRTGELFF. In DNA, the CDR3 is TGTGCCTGGAGTGTACGGCAGGGGATTCGGACCGGGGAGCTGTTTTTT.

The J gene is TRBJ2-2, the V gene TRBV4-1; TRBD1 aligns across 8 bases. The CDR3 contains 15 residues. Losses at the gene ends were 1 base for V and 5 bases for J; bases not matched to a gene: 3. Germline loops: CDR1 MGHRA, CDR2 YSYEKL. In DNA, the CDR3 is TGCGCCAGCAGCCAAGTTAACAGGGGGACCGGGGAGCTGTTTTTT. Translating it yields CASSQVNRGTGELFF.

The CDR3 is CSVKVRDRQETQYF. The DNA for the CDR3 is TGCAGCGTTAAGGTTCGAGACAGACAAGAGACCCAGTACTTC. The V gene is TRBV29-1, the J gene TRBJ2-5; TRBD1 is a possible D gene (5 bases). Germline V gene lookup returns CDR1 SQVTM and CDR2 ANQGSEA. The CDR3 loop spans 14 amino acids. V lost 5 bases and J lost 2, with 15 bases in between.

V gene TRBV28 combines with J gene TRBJ2-5; 13 bases agree with TRBD2. Germline lookup yields CDR1 MDHEN and CDR2 SYDVKM. The CDR3 runs to 16 residues. V gave up 5 bases and J gave up 2 bases; unmatched junction bases: 5. CDR3 protein: CASSLTSGRGQETQYF. DNA for the CDR3: TGTGCCAGCAGTCTAACTAGCGGGAGGGGACAAGAGACCCAGTACTTC.

The rearrangement uses TRBV2 and TRBJ1-6; D is ambiguous. CDR1 SNHLY and CDR2 FYNNEI come from the germline V gene. V was clipped by 4 bases and J by 8 bases, with 6 bases between them. The CDR3 runs 12 residues. The CDR3 DNA reads TGTGCCAGCAGTGGGCGGGATTCACCCCTCCACTTT. Protein product: CASSGRDSPLHF.

The gene calls are TRBV19 and TRBJ2-1; 10 bases fit TRBD2. The CDR3 is 14 residues long. V gave up 5 bases and J gave up 9 bases; unmatched junction bases: 7. Germline V gene sequence: CDR1 LNHDA, CDR2 SQIVND (reference sequence). The CDR3 region is CASSGTSGISEQFF. The CDR3 nucleotides are TGTGCCAGTAGTGGCACTAGCGGGATCAGTGAGCAGTTCTTC.

This clone was seen a single time. The J gene is TRBJ2-7, the V gene TRBV9; 8 bases are a match to TRBD1. Germline loops: CDR1 SGDLS, CDR2 YYNGEE. This CDR3 is built from 14 residues. With V trimmed by 4 bases and J by 6 bases, 9 bases remained unmatched. The CDR3 region has the DNA TGTGCCAGCAGCACGCGGACAGGGTTTGGCGAGCAGTACTTC. This translates into CASSTRTGFGEQYF.

This clone was observed a handful of times. V gene TRBV19 combines with J gene TRBJ1-4, with 9 bases fitting TRBD1. The CDR3 length is 15 residues. V gave up 7 bases and J gave up 2 bases; unmatched junction bases: 5. From germline, CDR1 is LNHDA and CDR2 SQIVND (reference sequence). As DNA, the CDR3 is TGTGCCAGTAACACAGGGGGCGGCACTAATGAAAAACTGTTTTTT. This sequence encodes CASNTGGGTNEKLFF. The variable domain in full, completed from reference TRBV19 and TRBJ1-4, reads DGGITQSPKYLFRKEGQNVTLSCEQNLNHDAMYWYRQDPGQGLRLIYYSQIVNDFQKGDIAEGYSVSREKKESFPLTVTSAQKNPTAFYLCASNTGGGTNEKLFFGSGTQLSVL.

This clone was seen only once. The rearrangement uses TRBV28 and TRBJ1-1; 8 nucleotides agree with TRBD1. Germline values: CDR1 MDHEN, CDR2 SYDVKM. With V trimmed by 4 bases and J by 1 base, 5 bases remained unmatched. The CDR3 sequence is 15 residues long. The CDR3 DNA follows: TGTGCCAGCAGTTACCGGACAGGGAGGAACACTGAAGCTTTCTTT. Protein product: CASSYRTGRNTEAFF.

The rearrangement links TRBV27 to TRBJ1-3; no reliable D call. The CDR3 totals 18 residues. Trimming took 0 bases from V and 2 from J, leaving 17 bases between them. Germline CDR1 and CDR2: MNHEY and SMNVEV (reference sequence). CDR3 in DNA: TGTGCCAGCAGTTTATCGAGCGAGGGAGGGAGGACTGGAAACACCATATATTTT. This codes for CASSLSSEGGRTGNTIYF.

The CDR3 is CASRVAGTINEQFF. In DNA, the CDR3 is TGTGCCAGCAGAGTAGCCGGGACAATCAATGAGCAGTTCTTC. The genes are TRBV6-5 and TRBJ2-1; maybe TRBD1 (6 bases). The V and J ends lost 6 bases and 6 bases respectively, with 15 bases between them. Looked up from germline, CDR1 is MNHEY and CDR2 is SVGAGI. CDR3 size: 14 residues.

The genes are TRBV28 and TRBJ2-1; 10 bases match TRBD2. V gave up 4 bases and J gave up 0 bases; unmatched junction bases: 9. The CDR3 totals 18 residues. CDR1 is MDHEN, CDR2 SYDVKM, per germline. Here the CDR3 reads CASSSVAGGRSSYNEQFF. Here the CDR3 DNA reads TGTGCCAGCAGTTCGGTAGCGGGGGGCCGGAGCTCCTACAATGAGCAGTTCTTC. Full variable domain (outside the CDR3, taken from reference TRBV28 and TRBJ2-1): DVKVTQSSRYLVKRTGEKVFLECVQDMDHENMFWYRQDPGLGLRLIYFSYDVKMKEKGDIPEGYSVSREKKERFSLILESASTNQTSMYLCASSSVAGGRSSYNEQFFGPGTRLTVL.

The count of this clone is one. The V gene is TRBV28, the J gene TRBJ2-5, with TRBD2 as a possible D gene (5 bases). Germline V gene sequence: CDR1 MDHEN, CDR2 SYDVKM. Trimming took off 6 bases at V and 1 base at J, with 12 bases between the two ends. This CDR3 spans 14 amino acids. CDR3 region: CASRESGIQETQYF. CDR3 DNA: TGTGCCAGCAGGGAATCCGGGATCCAAGAGACCCAGTACTTC.

The V and J genes are TRBV30 and TRBJ2-1; weak D call: TRBD1 (6 bases). V was cut by 6 bases and J by 1 base, with 13 bases left in between. Germline values: CDR1 GTSNPN, CDR2 SVGIG (reference sequence). This CDR3 spans 14 amino acids. The CDR3 nucleotides are TGTGCCTGCGCTATCAGGGGTTCCTACAATGAGCAGTTCTTC. Translated: CACAIRGSYNEQFF.

This clone turned up a few times. The chain combines TRBV30 with TRBJ1-4; the D gene is possibly TRBD1 (5 bases). Germline V gene sequence: CDR1 GTSNPN, CDR2 SVGIG (reference sequence). V gave up 0 bases and J gave up 7 bases, with 12 bases separating them. CDR3 size: 14 residues. The CDR3 protein is CAWSVLGGPEKLFF. The CDR3 DNA reads as TGTGCCTGGAGTGTACTGGGGGGACCTGAAAAACTGTTTTTT. Full variable domain (outside the CDR3, taken from reference TRBV30 and TRBJ1-4): SQTIHQWPATLVQPVGSPLSLECTVEGTSNPNLYWYRQAAGRGLQLLFYSVGIGQISSEVPQNLSASRPQDRQFILSSKKLLLSDSGFYLCAWSVLGGPEKLFFGSGTQLSVL.